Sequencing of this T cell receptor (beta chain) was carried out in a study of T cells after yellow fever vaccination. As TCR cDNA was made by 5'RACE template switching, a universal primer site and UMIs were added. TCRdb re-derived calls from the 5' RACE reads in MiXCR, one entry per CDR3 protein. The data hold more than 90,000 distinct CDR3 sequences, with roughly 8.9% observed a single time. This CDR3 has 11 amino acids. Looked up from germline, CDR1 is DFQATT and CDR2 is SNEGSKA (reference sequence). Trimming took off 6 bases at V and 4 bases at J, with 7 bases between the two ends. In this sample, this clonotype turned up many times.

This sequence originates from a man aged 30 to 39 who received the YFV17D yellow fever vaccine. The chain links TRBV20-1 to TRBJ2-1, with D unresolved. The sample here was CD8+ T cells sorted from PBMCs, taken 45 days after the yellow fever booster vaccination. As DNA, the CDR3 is TGCAGTGCGACCGGTTACAATGAGCAGTTCTTC. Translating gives CSATGYNEQFF.